This TCR beta chain was retrieved from a study of shared clonotypes between healthy human individuals. The sample holds one count of this clone. This table comes from immunoSEQ multiplex PCR, and its TCRdb copy is limited to in-frame clones, with some not included. The repertoire holds some 2,500,000 clones, with around 93% as singletons. V lost 6 bases, J lost 4 bases, and 10 bases stayed unmatched. This CDR3 has 16 amino acids. The V gene's germline CDR1 is MNHNY and CDR2 SVGAGI (reference sequence). The V and J genes are TRBV6-6 and TRBJ2-7; 12 bases agree with TRBD2. Sequenced: naive CD4+ T cells from PBMCs. Indicated subset: CD45RA+ positively selected. This receptor was obtained from a man between 18 and 35 years old in good health. Some clones in this sample may be carry-over from other donors' samples. The CDR3 sequence is CASRKILTSGSYEQYF. For the CDR3, the DNA is TGTGCCAGCAGGAAGATATTGACTAGCGGGAGTTACGAGCAGTACTTC.